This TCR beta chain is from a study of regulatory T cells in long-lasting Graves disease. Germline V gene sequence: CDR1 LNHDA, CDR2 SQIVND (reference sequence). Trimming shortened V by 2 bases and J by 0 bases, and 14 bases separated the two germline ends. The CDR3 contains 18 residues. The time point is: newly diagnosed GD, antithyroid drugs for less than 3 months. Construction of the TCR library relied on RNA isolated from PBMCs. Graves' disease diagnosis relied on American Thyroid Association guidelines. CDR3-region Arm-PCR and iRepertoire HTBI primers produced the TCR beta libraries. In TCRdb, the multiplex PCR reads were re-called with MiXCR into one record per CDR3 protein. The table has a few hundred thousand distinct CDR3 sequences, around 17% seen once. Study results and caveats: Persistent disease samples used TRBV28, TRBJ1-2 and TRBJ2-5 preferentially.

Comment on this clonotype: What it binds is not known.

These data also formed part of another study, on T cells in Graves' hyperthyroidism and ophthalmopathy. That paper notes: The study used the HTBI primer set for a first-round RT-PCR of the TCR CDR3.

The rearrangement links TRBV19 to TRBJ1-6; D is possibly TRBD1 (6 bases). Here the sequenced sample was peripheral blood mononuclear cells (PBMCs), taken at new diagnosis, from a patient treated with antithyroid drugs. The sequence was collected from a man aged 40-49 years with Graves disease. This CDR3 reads CASSIQRTASSYNSPLHF. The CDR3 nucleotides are TGTGCCAGTAGTATACAAAGGACAGCGAGCTCCTATAATTCACCCCTCCACTTT.